Below are 8 T cell receptor beta chains sequenced from a single sample in a study of technical replicates of blood from several donors. Repertoires were generated with immunoSEQ multiplex PCR, while TCRdb's copy carries only in-frame clones and drops some. This sample has about 98,000 clones, with nearly 97% found just once. The specimen sequenced was T cells isolated from PBMCs. Receptor source: a human donor in good health.

This clone appeared a single time. The chain links TRBV5-1 to TRBJ2-5; D possibly corresponds to TRBD1 (5 bases). CDR1 is SGHRS and CDR2 is YFSETQ in the germline V gene. The CDR3 spans 13 residues. With 0 bases removed from V and 5 bases from J, the gap between germline ends came to 8 bases. The CDR3 DNA reads TGCGCCAGCAGCTTGGAAGGACACGAGACCCAGTACTTC. This translates into CASSLEGHETQYF.

The genes are TRBV10-1 and TRBJ1-1; TRBD1 matches 9 bases. With V trimmed by 4 bases and J by 5 bases, 11 bases remained unmatched. This CDR3 spans 16 amino acids. From germline, CDR1 is WNHNN and CDR2 SYGVQD (reference sequence). The CDR3 nucleotides read TGCGCCAGCAGTGGGTCTCCCGGACAGGGGAAGACTGAAGCTTTCTTT. Its translation is CASSGSPGQGKTEAFF.

The chain has TRBV9 and TRBJ2-5; TRBD1 aligns across 7 bases. The germline V gene encodes CDR1 SGDLS and CDR2 YYNGEE. The CDR3 contains 16 residues. Trimming cost V 3 bases and J 1 base; bases outside gene matches: 9. The CDR3 loop reads CASSAEDRLTQETQYF. The CDR3 nucleotides are TGTGCCAGCAGCGCAGAGGACAGGTTAACCCAAGAGACCCAGTACTTC. Drawing the rest from reference TRBV9 and TRBJ2-5, the complete variable domain is DSGVTQTPKHLITATGQRVTLRCSPRSGDLSVYWYQQSLDQGLQFLIQYYNGEERAKGNILERFSAQQFPDLHSELNLSSLELGDSALYFCASSAEDRLTQETQYFGPGTRLLVL.

The chain combines TRBV5-1 with TRBJ1-5, with D possibly matching TRBD1 (6 bases). Between the trimmed V and J ends, which lost 2 bases and 7 bases, there was a span of 10 bases. The CDR3 contains 13 residues. Germline assignment: CDR1 SGHRS and CDR2 YFSETQ. As DNA, the CDR3 is TGCGCCAGCAGCTTACAGGGAAGCCAGCCCCAGCATTTT. This encodes CASSLQGSQPQHF.

This chain connects TRBV2 to TRBJ1-4; 9 bases match TRBD1. The CDR3 loop spans 15 amino acids. The ends lost 5 bases at V and 8 bases at J; junction bases unmatched: 9. Looked up from germline, CDR1 is SNHLY and CDR2 is FYNNEI. The CDR3 nucleotides read TGTGCCAGCAGTTTACTGGACAGGGGAGAAGAAAAACTGTTTTTT. Translated: CASSLLDRGEEKLFF.

The chain is built from TRBV19 and TRBJ2-5; 8 nucleotides align to TRBD2. Germline-derived CDR1 and CDR2 are LNHDA and SQIVND (reference sequence). The trim removed 3 bases at V and 0 bases at J, leaving 6 bases unmatched. CDR3 size: 16 residues. The CDR3 loop is CASSMRGGPDQETQYF. CDR3 nucleotides: TGTGCCAGTAGTATGCGCGGGGGGCCCGACCAAGAGACCCAGTACTTC.

As DNA, the CDR3 is TGTGCCAGCAGTGACCGGGACAGGGCGAACTATGGCTACACCTTC. Its protein product is CASSDRDRANYGYTF. V gene TRBV6-1 combines with J gene TRBJ1-2; 9 bases fit TRBD1. The CDR3 covers 15 residues. Germline CDR1 is MNHNS and CDR2 is SASEGT. The trim removed 3 bases at V and 2 bases at J, leaving 4 bases unmatched.

V usage is TRBV5-4 and J usage is TRBJ2-5; 12 bases are shared with TRBD2. The CDR3 runs to 15 residues. V lost 2 bases and J lost 5; bases outside the gene matches: 4. Germline loops: CDR1 SGHNT, CDR2 YYREEE (reference sequence). As DNA, the CDR3 is TGTGCCAGCAGCTTTCTAGCGGGAGGGCTGGAGACCCAGTACTTC. It codes for CASSFLAGGLETQYF.